This TCR beta chain was recorded in a study of post-analysis software for immune sequencing data. This clonotype occurred a few times. Antigen: not known. Study-wide points: Among a handful of TRBV segments more frequent in patients than controls were TRBV5-6, TRBV5-1 and TRBV20-1.

V was shortened by 6 bases and J by 2 bases, with 8 bases between the two germline ends. CDR1 is MNHEY and CDR2 is SMNVEV in the germline V gene (reference sequence). The CDR3 extends over 13 amino acids. The authors incorporated unique molecular identifiers into the TCR beta cDNA libraries. TCRdb re-analysed the PCR reads in MiXCR, keeping a single row per CDR3 protein. The sample contains around 400,000 distinct CDR3 sequences, over 30% of which appear only once. What was sequenced was blood. The V and J genes are TRBV27 and TRBJ1-5; D uncertain. The source of this sequence is a girl under 10 years old with multiple sclerosis. The CDR3 coding sequence is TGTGCCAGCAGCTTTAAGGGCAATCAGCCCCAGCATTTT. Protein: CASSFKGNQPQHF.